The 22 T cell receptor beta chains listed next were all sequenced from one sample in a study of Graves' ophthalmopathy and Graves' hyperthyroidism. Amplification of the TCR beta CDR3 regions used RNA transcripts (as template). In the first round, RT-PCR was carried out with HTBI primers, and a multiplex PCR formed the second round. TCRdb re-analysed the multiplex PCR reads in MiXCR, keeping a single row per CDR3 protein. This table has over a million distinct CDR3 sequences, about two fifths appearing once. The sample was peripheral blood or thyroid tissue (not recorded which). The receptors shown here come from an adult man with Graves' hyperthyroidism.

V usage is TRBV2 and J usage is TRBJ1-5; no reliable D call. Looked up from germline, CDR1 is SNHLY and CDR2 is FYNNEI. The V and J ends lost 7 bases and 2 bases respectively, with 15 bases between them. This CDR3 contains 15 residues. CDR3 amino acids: CASTAEGLGNQPQHF. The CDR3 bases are TGTGCCAGCACCGCCGAGGGTTTGGGCAATCAGCCCCAGCATTTT.

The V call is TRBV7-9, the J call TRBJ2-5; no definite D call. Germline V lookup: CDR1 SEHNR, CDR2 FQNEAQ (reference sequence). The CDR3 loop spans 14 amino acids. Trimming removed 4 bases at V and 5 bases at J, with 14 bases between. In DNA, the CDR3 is TGTGCCAGCAGCTCGCTCGGCGAGTGGGAGACCCAGTACTTC. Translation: CASSSLGEWETQYF.

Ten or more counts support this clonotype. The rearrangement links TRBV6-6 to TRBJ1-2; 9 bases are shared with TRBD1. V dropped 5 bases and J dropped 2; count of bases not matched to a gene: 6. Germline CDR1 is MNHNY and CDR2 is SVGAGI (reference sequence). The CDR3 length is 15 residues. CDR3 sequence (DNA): TGTGCCAGCAGTCTCGGGACAGGGTACAACTATGGCTACACCTTC. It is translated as CASSLGTGYNYGYTF.

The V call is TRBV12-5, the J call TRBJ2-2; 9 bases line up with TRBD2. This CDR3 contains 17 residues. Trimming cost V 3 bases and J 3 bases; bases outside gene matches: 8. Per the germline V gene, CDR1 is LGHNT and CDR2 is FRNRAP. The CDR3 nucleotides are TGTGCTAGTGGTTTCGGCGGGAGGGTTGACGACACCGGGGAGCTGTTTTTT. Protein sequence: CASGFGGRVDDTGELFF.

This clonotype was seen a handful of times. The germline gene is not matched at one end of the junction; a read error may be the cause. In DNA, the CDR3 is TGTGCCAGCAGCGGAGGATCTCGAGAGGCCCAGTACTTC. This translates into CASSGGSREAQYF. This chain uses TRBV5-6 with TRBJ2-5; D possibly corresponds to TRBD2 (5 bases). This CDR3 has 13 residues. Germline values: CDR1 SGHDT, CDR2 YYEEEE.

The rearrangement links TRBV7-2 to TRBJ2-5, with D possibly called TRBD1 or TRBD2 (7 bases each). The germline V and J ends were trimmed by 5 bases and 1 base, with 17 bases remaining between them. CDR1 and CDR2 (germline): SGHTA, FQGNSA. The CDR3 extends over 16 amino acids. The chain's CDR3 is CASSQNSGTVQETQYF. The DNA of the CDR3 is TGTGCCAGCAGCCAAAACAGCGGGACAGTCCAAGAGACCCAGTACTTC.

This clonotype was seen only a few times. The DNA for the CDR3 is TGCGCCAGCAGCTTGAACAGGTATACCTACGAGCAGTACTTC. As protein: CASSLNRYTYEQYF. The J gene is TRBJ2-7, the V gene TRBV5-1; D may be TRBD1 (5 bases). Trimming pared 1 base from V and 2 bases from J, leaving 10 bases between. Per the germline V gene, CDR1 is SGHRS and CDR2 is YFSETQ. This CDR3 is built from 14 residues.

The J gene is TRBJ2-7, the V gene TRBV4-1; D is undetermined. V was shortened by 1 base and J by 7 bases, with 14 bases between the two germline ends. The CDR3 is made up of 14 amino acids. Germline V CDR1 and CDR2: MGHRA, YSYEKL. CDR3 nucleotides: TGCGCCAGCAGCCAAGTCCACCAGAGTCGGGAGCAGTACTTC. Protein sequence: CASSQVHQSREQYF.

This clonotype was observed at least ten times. Written as DNA, the CDR3 is TGCAGTGCTCGAAGGGTCGGGACAGATACTATGAACACTGAAGCTTTCTTT. This sequence encodes CSARRVGTDTMNTEAFF. The V call is TRBV20-1, the J call TRBJ1-1; 7 bases are shared with TRBD1. The germline V gene encodes CDR1 DFQATT and CDR2 SNEGSKA (reference sequence). V lost 5 bases to trimming and J lost 0 bases; unmatched junction nucleotides: 15. This CDR3 is 17 amino acids long.

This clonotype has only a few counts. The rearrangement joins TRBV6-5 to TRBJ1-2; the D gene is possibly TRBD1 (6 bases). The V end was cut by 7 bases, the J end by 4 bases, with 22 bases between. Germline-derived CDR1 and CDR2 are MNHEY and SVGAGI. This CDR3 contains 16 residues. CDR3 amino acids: CASMPHPADRSYGYTF. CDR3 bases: TGTGCCAGCATGCCCCACCCCGCCGACAGGTCCTATGGCTACACCTTC.

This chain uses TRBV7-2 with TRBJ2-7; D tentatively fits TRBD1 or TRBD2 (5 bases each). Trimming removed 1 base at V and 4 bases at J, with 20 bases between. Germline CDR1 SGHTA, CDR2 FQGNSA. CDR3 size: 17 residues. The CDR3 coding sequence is TGTGCCAGCAGCTTAGGCTGGGGTGCAGACGGGGCTTACGAGCAGTACTTC. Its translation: CASSLGWGADGAYEQYF.

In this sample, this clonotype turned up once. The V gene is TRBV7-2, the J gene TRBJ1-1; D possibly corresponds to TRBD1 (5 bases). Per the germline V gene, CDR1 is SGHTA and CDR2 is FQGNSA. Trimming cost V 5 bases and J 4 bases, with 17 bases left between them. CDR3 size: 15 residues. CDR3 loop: CASSTKGRSSTEAFF. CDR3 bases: TGTGCCAGCAGCACTAAGGGGAGGAGTAGCACTGAAGCTTTCTTT.

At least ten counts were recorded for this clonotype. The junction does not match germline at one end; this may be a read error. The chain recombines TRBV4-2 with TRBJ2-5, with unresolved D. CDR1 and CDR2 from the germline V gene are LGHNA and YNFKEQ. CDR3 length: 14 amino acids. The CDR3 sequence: CASSQDPDQETQYF. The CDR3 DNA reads TGCGCCAGCAGCCAAGATCCCGACCAAGAGACCCAGTACTTC.

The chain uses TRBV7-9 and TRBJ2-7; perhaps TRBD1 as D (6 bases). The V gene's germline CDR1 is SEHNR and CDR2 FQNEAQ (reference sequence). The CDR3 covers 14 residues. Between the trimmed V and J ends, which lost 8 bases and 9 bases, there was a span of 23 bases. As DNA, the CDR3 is TGTGCCAGCTCACCACCGACAATACGAGGGGGGCAGTACTTC. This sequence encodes CASSPPTIRGGQYF.

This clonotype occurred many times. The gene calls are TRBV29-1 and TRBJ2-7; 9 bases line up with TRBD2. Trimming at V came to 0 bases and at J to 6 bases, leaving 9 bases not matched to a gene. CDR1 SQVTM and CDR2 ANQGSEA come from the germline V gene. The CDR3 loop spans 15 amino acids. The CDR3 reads CSVEEPGLAFSEQYF. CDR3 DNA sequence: TGCAGCGTTGAAGAACCGGGACTAGCTTTCTCCGAGCAGTACTTC.

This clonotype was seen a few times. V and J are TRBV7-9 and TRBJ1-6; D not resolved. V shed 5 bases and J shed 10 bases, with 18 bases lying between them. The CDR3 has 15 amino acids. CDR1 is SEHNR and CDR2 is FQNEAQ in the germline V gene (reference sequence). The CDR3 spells CASSPTRVGGSPLHF. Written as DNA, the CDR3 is TGTGCCAGCAGCCCTACTCGGGTGGGAGGCTCACCCCTCCACTTT.

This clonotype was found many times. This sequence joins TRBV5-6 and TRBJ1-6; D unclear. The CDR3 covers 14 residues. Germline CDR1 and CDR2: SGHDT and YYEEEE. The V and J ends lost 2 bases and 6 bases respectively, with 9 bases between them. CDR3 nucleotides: TGTGCCAGCAGCTTTAGGGCACTTAATTCACCCCTCCACTTT. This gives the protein CASSFRALNSPLHF. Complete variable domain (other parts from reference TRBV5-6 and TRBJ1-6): DAGVTQSPTHLIKTRGQQVTLRCSPKSGHDTVSWYQQALGQGPQFIFQYYEEEERQRGNFPDRFSGHQFPNYSSELNVNALLLGDSALYLCASSFRALNSPLHFGNGTRLTVT.

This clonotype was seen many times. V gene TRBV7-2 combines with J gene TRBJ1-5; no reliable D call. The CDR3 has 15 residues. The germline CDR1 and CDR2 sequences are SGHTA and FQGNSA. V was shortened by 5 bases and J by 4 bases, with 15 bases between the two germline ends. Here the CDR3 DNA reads TGTGCCAGCAGCCCCAGTGGCGGGAGAAATCAGCCCCAGCATTTT. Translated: CASSPSGGRNQPQHF.

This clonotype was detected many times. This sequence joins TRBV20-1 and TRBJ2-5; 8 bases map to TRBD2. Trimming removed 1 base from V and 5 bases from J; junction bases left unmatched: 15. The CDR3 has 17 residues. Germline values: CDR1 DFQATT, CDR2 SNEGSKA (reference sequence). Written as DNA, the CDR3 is TGCAGTGCTAGAGCCCTAGGGAAGCGGGAGATGGGGGAGACCCAGTACTTC. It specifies CSARALGKREMGETQYF.

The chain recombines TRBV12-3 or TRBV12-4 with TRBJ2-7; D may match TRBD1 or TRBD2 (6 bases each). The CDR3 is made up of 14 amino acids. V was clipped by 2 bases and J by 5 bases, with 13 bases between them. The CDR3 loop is CASSLIPGAHEQYF. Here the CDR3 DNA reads TGTGCCAGCAGTTTAATTCCGGGGGCCCACGAGCAGTACTTC.

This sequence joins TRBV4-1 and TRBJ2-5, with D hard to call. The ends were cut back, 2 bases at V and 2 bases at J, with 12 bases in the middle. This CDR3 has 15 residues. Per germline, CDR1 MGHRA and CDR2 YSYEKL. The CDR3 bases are TGCGCCAGCAGCCAAAATCTGGCAGAACAAGAGACCCAGTACTTC. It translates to CASSQNLAEQETQYF.

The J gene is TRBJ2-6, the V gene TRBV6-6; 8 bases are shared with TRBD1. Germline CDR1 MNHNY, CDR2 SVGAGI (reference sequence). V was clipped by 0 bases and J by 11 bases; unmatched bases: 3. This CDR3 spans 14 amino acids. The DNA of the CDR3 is TGTGCCAGCAGTTACTCTGCAGGGGGCTACGTCCTGACTTTC. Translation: CASSYSAGGYVLTF.